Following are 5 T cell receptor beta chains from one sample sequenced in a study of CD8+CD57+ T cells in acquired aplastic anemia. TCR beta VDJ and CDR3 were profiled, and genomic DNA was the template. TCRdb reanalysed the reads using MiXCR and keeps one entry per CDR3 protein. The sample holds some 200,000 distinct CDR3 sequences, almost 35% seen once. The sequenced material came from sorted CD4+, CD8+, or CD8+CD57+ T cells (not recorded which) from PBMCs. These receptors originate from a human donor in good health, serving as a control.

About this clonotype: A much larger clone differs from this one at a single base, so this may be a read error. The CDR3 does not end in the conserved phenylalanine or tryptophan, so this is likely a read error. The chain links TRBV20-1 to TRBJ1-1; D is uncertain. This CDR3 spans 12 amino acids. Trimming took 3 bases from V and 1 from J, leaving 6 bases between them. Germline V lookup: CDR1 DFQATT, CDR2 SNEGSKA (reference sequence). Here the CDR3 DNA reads TGCAGTGCTAGGGCTCCGAACACTGAAGCTTTCCTT. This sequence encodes CSARAPNTEAFL.

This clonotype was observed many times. The CDR3 here is CSAREGADTEAFF. The CDR3 DNA reads as TGCAGTGCTAGGGAGGGGGCGGACACTGAAGCTTTCTTT. This chain connects TRBV20-1 to TRBJ1-1, with 7 bases matching TRBD1. The ends lost 3 bases at V and 3 bases at J; junction bases unmatched: 4. CDR3 length: 13 amino acids. From germline, CDR1 is DFQATT and CDR2 SNEGSKA (reference sequence).

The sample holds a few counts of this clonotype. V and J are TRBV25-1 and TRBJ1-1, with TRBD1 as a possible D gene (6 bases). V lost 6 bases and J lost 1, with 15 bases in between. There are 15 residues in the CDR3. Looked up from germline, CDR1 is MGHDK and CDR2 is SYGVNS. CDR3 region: CASRSGGTQNTEAFF. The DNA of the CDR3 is TGTGCCAGCAGATCCGGGGGGACACAGAACACTGAAGCTTTCTTT.

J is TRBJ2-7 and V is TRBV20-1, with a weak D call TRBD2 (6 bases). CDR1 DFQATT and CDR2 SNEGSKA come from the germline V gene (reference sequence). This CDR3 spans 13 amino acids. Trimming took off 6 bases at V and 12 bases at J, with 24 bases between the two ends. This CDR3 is CSASSLAHAGRYF. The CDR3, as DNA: TGCAGTGCCAGCAGTTTAGCGCACGCGGGACGGTACTTC.

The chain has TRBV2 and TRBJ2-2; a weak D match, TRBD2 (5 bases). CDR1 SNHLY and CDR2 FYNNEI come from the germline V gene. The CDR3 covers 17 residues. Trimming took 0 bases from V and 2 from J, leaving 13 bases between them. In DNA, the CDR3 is TGTGCCAGCAGTGAAGCGGGAGCATACTTTAACACCGGGGAGCTGTTTTTT. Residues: CASSEAGAYFNTGELFF.